Following are 16 T cell receptor beta chains from one sample sequenced in a study of vaccination and CD4 T cells after COVID-19. Noted treatment: roughly 10-day PBMC culture with coronavirus spike peptide pools or control peptides (ViraFEST assay). At the Johns Hopkins FTIC core, DNA taken from cultured CD4+ T cells was sequenced by way of the Oncomine TCR Beta short-read assay. TCRdb re-called the PCR reads through MiXCR, storing one row per CDR3 protein. The top ten hold roughly 20% of the sample, which has almost 6,500 distinct CDR3 sequences, about 76% seen once. The antigens these receptors bind are not known. Sequencing used CD4+ T cells from blood, cultured in vitro. Every receptor here comes from a human donor who had recovered from COVID-19.

This chain links TRBV24-1 with TRBJ1-5, with TRBD1 matching 10 bases. Germline V lookup: CDR1 KGHDR, CDR2 SFDVKD. The CDR3 is 17 residues long. The J segment lost 4 bases and the V segment lost 2 bases, leaving 7 bases of the junction unmatched. The CDR3 sequence: CATSDSDRGLGNQPQHF. CDR3 DNA: TGTGCCACCAGTGATTCCGACAGGGGGCTGGGGAATCAGCCCCAGCATTTT.

This clonotype was seen only once. The CDR3 bases are TGTACCAGCAGCCCGACAGGGGGGTATGGCTACACCTTC. Translating gives CTSSPTGGYGYTF. The J gene is TRBJ1-2, the V gene TRBV21-1; the table's D call, TRBD1, was not checked against the DNA. TRBV21-1 is classified as a pseudogene. The length of the CDR3 is 13 residues.

J is TRBJ2-1 and V is TRBV7-8; D ambiguous. The V end was cut by 6 bases, the J end by 7 bases, with 10 bases between. CDR1 SGHVS and CDR2 FQNEAQ come from the germline V gene. This CDR3 has 12 residues. DNA of the CDR3: TGTGCCAGCAGTCCAAATAATAATGAGCAGTTCTTC. It yields the protein CASSPNNNEQFF.

The chain joins TRBV5-1 to TRBJ1-2; 7 nucleotides agree with TRBD1. CDR3 length: 15 amino acids. Germline lookup yields CDR1 SGHRS and CDR2 YFSETQ. The trim removed 4 bases at V and 4 bases at J, leaving 10 bases unmatched. CDR3 DNA sequence: TGCGCCAGCAGCCCCGGGGGACAGCCACTCTATGGCTACACCTTC. This codes for CASSPGGQPLYGYTF.

This chain connects TRBV29-1 to TRBJ1-2, with 11 bases matching TRBD1. V trimming: 3 bases; J trimming: 7 bases; junction bases outside the gene matches: 10. The CDR3 consists of 15 residues. CDR1 is SQVTM and CDR2 is ANQGSEA in the germline V gene. The CDR3 sequence: CSVDIVGTGGSGYTF. The CDR3 DNA reads as TGCAGCGTTGATATTGTTGGGACAGGGGGAAGTGGCTACACCTTC.

The chain carries TRBV6-1 and TRBJ1-4; no firm D call. Trimming removed 6 bases from V and 0 bases from J, with 5 bases in between. Germline lookup yields CDR1 MNHNS and CDR2 SASEGT. The CDR3 totals 13 residues. CDR3 sequence (DNA): TGTGCCAGCAGGAAGACAACTAATGAAAAACTGTTTTTT. Its protein is CASRKTTNEKLFF.

Of note for this clonotype: At one of its ends the junction is not consistent with the germline gene, which may arise from a read error. V and J are TRBV7-7 and TRBJ1-3; D gene ambiguous. This CDR3 is 13 amino acids long. CDR1 is SSHAT, CDR2 FNYEAQ, per germline (reference sequence). The DNA for the CDR3 is TGTGCTAGCAGCCAAGACTCTGGAAACACCATATATTTT. This translates into CASSQDSGNTIYF. Full variable domain (rest looked up from reference TRBV7-7 and TRBJ1-3): GAGVSQSPRYKVTKRGQDVTLRCDPISSHATLYWYQQALGQGPEFLTYFNYEAQPDKSGLPSDRFSAERPEGSISTLTIQRTEQRDSAMYRCASSQDSGNTIYFGEGSWLTVV.

The chain employs TRBV27 and TRBJ2-3, with D possibly being TRBD1 (7 bases). Looked up from germline, CDR1 is MNHEY and CDR2 is SMNVEV (reference sequence). CDR3 length: 15 residues. V was trimmed by 6 bases and J by 2 bases, leaving 15 bases between them. The chain's CDR3 is CASRPAGGYTDTQYF. Here the CDR3 DNA reads TGTGCCAGCAGACCCGCAGGGGGGTACACAGATACGCAGTATTTT.

This clonotype was seen only a few times. The chain carries TRBV6-1 and TRBJ1-1; D unresolved. V gave up 6 bases and J gave up 3 bases, with 11 bases separating them. CDR1 is MNHNS, CDR2 SASEGT, per germline. CDR3 size: 13 residues. This CDR3 reads CASSPGVHTEAFF. CDR3 sequence (DNA): TGTGCCAGCAGCCCGGGAGTTCACACTGAAGCTTTCTTT.

The rearrangement links TRBV20-1 to TRBJ2-2, with 8 bases identical to TRBD2. The CDR3 extends over 15 amino acids. The V gene's germline CDR1 is DFQATT and CDR2 SNEGSKA (reference sequence). J was trimmed by 2 bases and V by 2 bases; bases with no gene match: 4. CDR3 nucleotide sequence: TGCAGTGCTAGACCCAGCGGGAGAAACACCGGGGAGCTGTTTTTT. Amino acids: CSARPSGRNTGELFF.

The rearrangement joins TRBV24-1 to TRBJ2-5, with 8 nucleotides matching TRBD2. The CDR3 has 17 amino acids. Looked up from germline, CDR1 is KGHDR and CDR2 is SFDVKD. Trimming took 5 bases from V and 2 from J; bases not matched to a gene: 12. CDR3 nucleotides: TGTGCCACCAGTGGGGGTGAGACTAGCGTATTACAAGAGACCCAGTACTTC. It translates to CATSGGETSVLQETQYF.

This clonotype was counted only a few times. The J gene is TRBJ1-2, the V gene TRBV28, with 10 bases aligning to TRBD1. The CDR3 covers 16 residues. Germline assignment: CDR1 MDHEN and CDR2 SYDVKM. With 4 bases clipped from V and 8 bases from J, the junction kept 13 bases outside the gene matches. CDR3 sequence reads: CASSSLLTGGVGGYTF. The CDR3 DNA reads TGTGCCAGCAGTTCCCTGCTGACAGGGGGCGTAGGAGGCTACACCTTC.

The chain employs TRBV15 and TRBJ2-1; 11 bases align to TRBD2. V was pared by 8 bases and J by 8 bases, with 8 bases of the junction left unmatched. CDR3 length: 14 residues. Germline CDR1 and CDR2: LNHNV and YYDKDF (reference sequence). The CDR3 DNA sequence: TGTGCCACCCTTAGCGGGGGGGCCGGGTATGAGCAGTTCTTC. The encoded protein is CATLSGGAGYEQFF.

The chain uses TRBV28 and TRBJ1-5; D is unresolved. Germline V gene lookup returns CDR1 MDHEN and CDR2 SYDVKM. This CDR3 spans 13 amino acids. Between the trimmed V and J ends, which lost 6 bases and 8 bases, there was a span of 14 bases. The CDR3 region is CASSPVVREPQHF. The CDR3 DNA follows: TGTGCCAGCAGCCCCGTTGTCCGGGAGCCCCAGCATTTT.

This clonotype was counted a few times. The chain links TRBV7-2 to TRBJ2-5; TRBD2 might be the D (6 bases). The germline V gene encodes CDR1 SGHTA and CDR2 FQGNSA. The CDR3 has 16 amino acids. V lost 3 bases to trimming and J lost 1 base, with 15 bases between them. The CDR3 sequence: CASSFQSGRGQETQYF. The CDR3 DNA follows: TGTGCCAGCAGCTTTCAGAGCGGGCGAGGCCAAGAGACCCAGTACTTC. The whole variable domain, filled in from reference TRBV7-2 and TRBJ2-5, reads GAGVSQSPSNKVTEKGKDVELRCDPISGHTALYWYRQSLGQGLEFLIYFQGNSAPDKSGLPSDRFSAERTGGSVSTLTIQRTQQEDSAVYLCASSFQSGRGQETQYFGPGTRLLVL.

V gene TRBV2 combines with J gene TRBJ2-2, with a tentative D call TRBD2 (5 bases). CDR1 and CDR2 from the germline V gene are SNHLY and FYNNEI. Deletions cut 6 bases from V and 7 bases from J, with 15 bases between. The CDR3 sequence is 14 residues long. The CDR3 sequence: CASRHQGLLGELFF. For the CDR3, the DNA is TGTGCCAGCAGACACCAAGGACTCCTCGGGGAGCTGTTTTTT.